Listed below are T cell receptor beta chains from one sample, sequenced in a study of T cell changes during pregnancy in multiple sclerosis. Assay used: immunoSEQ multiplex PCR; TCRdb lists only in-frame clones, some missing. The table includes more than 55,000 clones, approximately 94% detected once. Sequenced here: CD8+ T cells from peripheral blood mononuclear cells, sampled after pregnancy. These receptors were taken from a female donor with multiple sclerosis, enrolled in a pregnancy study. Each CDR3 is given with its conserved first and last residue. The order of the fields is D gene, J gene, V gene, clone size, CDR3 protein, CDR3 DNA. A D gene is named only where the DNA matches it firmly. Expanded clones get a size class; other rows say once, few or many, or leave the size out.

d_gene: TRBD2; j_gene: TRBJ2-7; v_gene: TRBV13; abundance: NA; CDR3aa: CASSPAVAGAYEQYF; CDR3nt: TGTGCCAGCAGCCCCGCGGTAGCGGGAGCCTACGAGCAGTACTTC
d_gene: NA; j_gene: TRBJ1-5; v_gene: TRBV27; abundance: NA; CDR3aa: CASSLAEGNQPQHF; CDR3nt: TGTGCCAGCAGTTTGGCGGAGGGCAATCAGCCCCAGCATTTT
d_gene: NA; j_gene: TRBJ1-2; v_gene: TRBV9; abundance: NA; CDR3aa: CASSVDRDTQNYGYTF; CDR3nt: TGTGCCAGCAGCGTAGACCGGGACACCCAAAACTATGGCTACACCTTC
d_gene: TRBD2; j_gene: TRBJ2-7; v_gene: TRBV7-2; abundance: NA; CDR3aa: CASSLHGGTSISYEQYF; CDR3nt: TGTGCCAGCAGCTTACATGGCGGGACTAGTATCTCCTACGAGCAGTACTTC
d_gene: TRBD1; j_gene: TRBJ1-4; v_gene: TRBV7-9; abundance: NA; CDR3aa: CASSMPRTGGSRNEKLFF; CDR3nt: TGTGCCAGCAGTATGCCTCGGACAGGGGGAAGCCGGAATGAAAAACTGTTTTTT
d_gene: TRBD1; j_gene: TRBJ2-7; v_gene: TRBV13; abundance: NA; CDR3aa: CASSLLGTGTYEQYF; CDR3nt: TGTGCCAGCAGCTTACTCGGGACAGGAACCTACGAGCAGTACTTC
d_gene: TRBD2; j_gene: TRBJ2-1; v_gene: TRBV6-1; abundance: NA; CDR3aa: CASSEGLASYNEQFF; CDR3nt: TGTGCCAGCAGCGAGGGACTAGCCTCCTACAATGAGCAGTTCTTC
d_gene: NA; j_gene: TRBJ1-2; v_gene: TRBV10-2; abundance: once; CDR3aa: CASSEGGVDYGYTF; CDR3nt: TGCGCCAGCAGCGAAGGGGGAGTCGACTATGGCTACACCTTC
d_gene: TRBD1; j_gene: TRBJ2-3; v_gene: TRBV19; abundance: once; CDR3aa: CASGYRGDTQYF; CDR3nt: TGTGCCAGTGGATACAGGGGAGATACGCAGTATTTT
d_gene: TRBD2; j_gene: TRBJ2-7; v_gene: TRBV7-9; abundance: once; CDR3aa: CASSFPSGSYEQYF; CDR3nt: TGTGCCAGCAGTTTCCCTAGCGGATCCTACGAGCAGTACTTC
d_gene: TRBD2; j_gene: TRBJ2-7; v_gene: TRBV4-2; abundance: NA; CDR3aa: CASSQEILAGGPYEQYF; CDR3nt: TGTGCCAGCAGCCAAGAGATACTAGCGGGAGGGCCCTACGAGCAGTACTTC
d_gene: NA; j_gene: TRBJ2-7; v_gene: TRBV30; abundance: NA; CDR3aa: CAWSVGGSYEQYF; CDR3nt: TGTGCCTGGAGTGTGGGGGGATCCTACGAGCAGTACTTC
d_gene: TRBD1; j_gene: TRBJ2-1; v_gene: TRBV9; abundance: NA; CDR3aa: CASSAPTGSSYNEQFF; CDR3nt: TGTGCCAGCAGCGCCCCGACAGGGAGCTCCTACAATGAGCAGTTCTTC
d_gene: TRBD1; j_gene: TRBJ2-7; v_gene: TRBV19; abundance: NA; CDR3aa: CASSMGTGPYEQYF; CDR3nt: TGTGCCAGTAGTATGGGGACAGGACCCTACGAGCAGTACTTC
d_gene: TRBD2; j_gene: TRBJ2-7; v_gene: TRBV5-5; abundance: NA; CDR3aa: CASSLRLAGDEQYF; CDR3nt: TGTGCCAGCAGCTTGCGGTTAGCGGGAGACGAGCAGTACTTC
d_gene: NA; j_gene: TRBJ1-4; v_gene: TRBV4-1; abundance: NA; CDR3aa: CASRGAGEKLFF; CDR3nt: TGCGCCAGCAGGGGGGCGGGCGAAAAACTGTTTTTT
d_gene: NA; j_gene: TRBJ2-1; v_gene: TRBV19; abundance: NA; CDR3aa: CASSMTPWAGEQFF; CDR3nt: TGTGCCAGTAGTATGACTCCTTGGGCGGGTGAGCAGTTCTTC
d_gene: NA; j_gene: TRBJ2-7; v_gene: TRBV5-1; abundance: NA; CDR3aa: CASSWGSGTYEQYF; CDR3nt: TGCGCCAGCAGCTGGGGATCAGGGACCTACGAGCAGTACTTC
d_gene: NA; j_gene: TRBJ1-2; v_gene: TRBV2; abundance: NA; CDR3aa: CATMSTGTYGYTF; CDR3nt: TGTGCCACCATGTCGACAGGAACATATGGCTACACCTTC
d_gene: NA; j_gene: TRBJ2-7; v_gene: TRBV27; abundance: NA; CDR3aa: CASSLGQLYEQYF; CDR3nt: TGTGCCAGCAGTCTCGGACAGCTATACGAGCAGTACTTC
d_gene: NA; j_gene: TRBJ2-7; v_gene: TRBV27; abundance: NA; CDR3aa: CASSPLGPAGLYEQYF; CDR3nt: TGTGCCAGCAGCCCCTTGGGACCAGCGGGTCTATACGAGCAGTACTTC
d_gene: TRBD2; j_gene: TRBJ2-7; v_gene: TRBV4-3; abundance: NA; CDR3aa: CASSQSLPSVGRVTTEQYF; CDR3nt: TGCGCCAGCAGCCAGAGCCTTCCGTCGGTCGGGAGGGTCACTACCGAGCAGTACTTC
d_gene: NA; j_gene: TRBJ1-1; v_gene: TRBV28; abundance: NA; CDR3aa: CASSLGSGFMNTEAFF; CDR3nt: TGTGCCAGCAGTTTGGGGTCAGGGTTTATGAACACTGAAGCTTTCTTT
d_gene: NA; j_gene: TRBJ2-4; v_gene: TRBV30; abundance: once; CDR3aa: CAWSVGLAKNIQYF; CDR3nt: TGTGCCTGGAGTGTGGGGCTAGCCAAAAACATTCAGTACTTC
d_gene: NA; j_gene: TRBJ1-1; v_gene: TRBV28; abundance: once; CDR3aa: CASSLSFDTEAFF; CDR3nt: TGTGCCAGCAGTTTATCCTTCGACACTGAAGCTTTCTTT
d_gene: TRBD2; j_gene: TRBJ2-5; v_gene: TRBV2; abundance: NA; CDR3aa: CASRRTSGTQETQYF; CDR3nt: TGTGCCAGCAGACGGACTAGCGGGACCCAAGAGACCCAGTACTTC
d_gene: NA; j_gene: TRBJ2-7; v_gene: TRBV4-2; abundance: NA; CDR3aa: CASSQEEKFYEQYF; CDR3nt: TGTGCCAGCAGCCAAGAGGAGAAGTTCTACGAGCAGTACTTC
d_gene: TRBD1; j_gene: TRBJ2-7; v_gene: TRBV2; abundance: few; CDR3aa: CASSEGTGYNEQYF; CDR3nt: TGTGCCAGCAGTGAAGGGACAGGGTACAACGAGCAGTACTTC
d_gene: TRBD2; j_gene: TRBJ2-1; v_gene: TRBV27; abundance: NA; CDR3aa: CASHGLATRLEQFF; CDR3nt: TGTGCCAGCCATGGACTAGCGACCCGTCTTGAGCAGTTCTTC
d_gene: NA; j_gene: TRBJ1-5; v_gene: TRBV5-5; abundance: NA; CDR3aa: CASSLASSNQPQHF; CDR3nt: TGTGCCAGCAGCTTGGCGAGTAGCAATCAGCCCCAGCATTTT